This TCR beta chain is drawn from a study of cytomegalovirus exposure and HLA in healthy donors (dated by TCRdb to about 2017). With respect to the entire study: According to an earlier analysis of several hundred of the donors, about 190 million T cells yielded 90 million to 130 million unique TCR beta sequences and about 300 Gb of sequence data. Roughly 300 gigabases of sequencing data and around 80 million unique TCR sequences made up an early release that covered nearly 650 HLA-typed donors. Of the roughly 410 genotyped donors, 75% to 85% were placed in the genetic ancestry cluster associated with self-reported Caucasian donors. The study aimed to test whether signatures of past pathogen exposure could be identified by cataloging public T cell receptors. The T cell repertoires of 666 subjects were profiled by immunosequencing and related to cytomegalovirus serostatus. Besides the first cohort of 666 subjects, a separate validation cohort made up of 120 different subjects was used. High-throughput TCR immunosequencing, statistical association of individual TCRs with disease status, and machine learning were combined to predict cytomegalovirus infection status. To study patterns of TCR occurrence, a later analysis re-analyzed previously published TCR beta repertoires from 550 to 800 donors and added high-resolution HLA genotyping. The later analysis used no new phenotypic data to find candidate immune exposures, relying instead on TCR beta sequences and their occurrence across donors. An earlier analysis of around 580 of the donors used high-throughput TCR beta sequencing to judge whether each TCR beta V gene segment behaved as functional or pseudogenic. Donor age, sex, ethnicity and CMV serostatus were collected together with the repertoire data. Genome-wide SNP genotypes for about 65% of the roughly 700 donors were used in a later genetic analysis, which treated that subset as a discovery cohort. All discovery cohort repertoires had been generated using a single sequencing platform. Class I and class II HLA loci were covered by the typing at four-digit resolution. Typing coverage differed by locus: A, B, C, DRB1 and DQB1 were typed in roughly 629-630 donors, DQA1 in 500 to 550, DPA1 in 600 to 610, and DPB1 in 472. A handful of DR-DQ haplotypes were handled as single units for association and clustering because linkage in the cohort was strong. Among over 350 genotyped donors of the cohort, an average of approximately 230,000 unique TCR beta nucleotide sequences were sequenced per donor, roughly 20% of them non-productive. The paper's findings and limits, for the study overall: Several of the top co-occurrence clusters appeared to be linked to parvovirus B19, influenza, CMV and Epstein-Barr virus, according to a later analysis. Roughly uniform sequencing depth across donors was assumed in presence/absence analyses, although this assumption may not hold. A few of the identified cytomegalovirus-associated TCR beta chains were confirmed in vitro to be specific for cytomegalovirus antigens. Most TCR sequences were observed very rarely across donors, whereas some public TCRs were present in many individuals. A cluster of highly shared sequence variants was judged likely to be a technical artifact of the sequencing pipeline. A later analysis found that TCR association rates varied across HLA loci, with DRB1 alleles showing the most associated TCRs and HLA-C alleles the fewest. Linkage disequilibrium might explain the correlated functional status among segregating V segments, but an unknown experimental factor could not be ruled out. V-gene and J-gene trimming of TCR beta chains was associated with a missense DCLRE1C variant in a later genetic analysis, and the association was replicated in an independent cohort. The classifier was reported to diagnose cytomegalovirus status with high specificity and sensitivity in both the original and validation cohorts. Immune exposure information for the cohort was limited to CMV serostatus. Broadly in line with IMGT annotations, most TCR beta V segments showed up in productive rearrangements about 87% or about 30% of the time in an earlier analysis of roughly 590 of the donors. In a later genetic analysis, fewer N-insertions in productive TCRs were reported among donors in an Asian-associated ancestry cluster than the approximately 710-donor mean. Because the 87-base-pair reads could not distinguish some IMGT-functional V segments, including TRBV6-2 and TRBV6-3, those segments were excluded. When HLA alleles, especially DR and DQ, strongly co-occurred, attributing TCR associations to individual alleles was difficult. A further reported finding was that TCR beta sequences accurately predicted the HLA-A and HLA-B alleles for most subjects in the first cohort. In this cohort, only TCR beta chains were sequenced, and detectable features were limited by the absence of alpha or paired-chain data. In a later analysis, some 17,000 TCR beta sequences were associated with specific HLA alleles at a false discovery rate of 0.05. According to a later analysis, most CMV-associated TCR beta chains appeared to be HLA-restricted, and the HLA associations seemed to be driven largely by CMV exposure. HLA typing was unavailable for some donors at each locus, so association tests used only the typed subset. Because counts were too low, under 20 rarely observed V segments, including chromosome 9 orphons, were left out of the earlier analysis of 500 to 650 of the donors. In a later analysis, HLA-associated TCR beta chains showed more clonal expansion and lower generation probabilities than non-associated chains that were equally common. The study gave a list of 150 to 200 TCR beta chains associated with cytomegalovirus. It was suggested by the authors that the approach could potentially be generalized to other disease states and immunological phenotypes.

Library preparation was by the immunoSEQ multiplex PCR assay. For the multiplex PCR, a mixture combining 60 forward primers for TCR Vbeta segments and 13 reverse primers for TCR Jbeta segments was used. The CDR3 region of rearranged TCR beta genes was amplified from genomic DNA with a multiplex PCR assay. The Illumina HiSeq System was used to sequence the amplified TCR beta libraries as 87-base-pair reads. The authors' analysis ran thus. In a later analysis, tens of millions of unique TCR beta chains were counted across the approximately 640 repertoires, and around 10 million of these chains were shared by at least two donors. A nearest-neighbor algorithm error-corrected the raw reads and collapsed the reads into unique sequences, merging closely related sequences to remove PCR and sequencing errors. To assign V, D and J gene segments, CDR3 sequences were aligned to IMGT reference sequences. For a sequence to be retained, at least a six-nucleotide match to both a V gene segment and a J gene segment was required. Rearrangements were classified as productive when the CDR3 lacked stop codons and remained in frame with V and J, and all other rearrangements were classified as non-productive. CDR3 was defined according to IMGT convention as the region running from the second conserved V-encoded cysteine to the conserved J-encoded phenylalanine. In an earlier analysis of approximately 590 of the donors, sequences lacking an unambiguous match to a single V gene segment were excluded. An earlier analysis of under 750 of the donors called V segments functional above 56.7% productive rearrangements and segregating when the between-donor standard deviation exceeded 5%. To diagnose cytomegalovirus status from the catalog of TCR beta chain sequences, a statistical classification framework was built. V and J gene assignment, in a later analysis, came from comparing TCR nucleotide sequences with IMGT/GENE-DB human TR gene sequences. A later analysis assigned CDR3 sequences and most-parsimonious VDJ recombination scenarios with the TCRdist pipeline. In a later analysis, every TCR beta chain was defined by the combination of its CDR3 amino acid sequence and its V-gene family, and reads without a unique V-gene family were dropped. As a way to deal with suspected cross-contamination and a sequencing artifact, a later analysis dropped hundreds of nucleotide sequences that were highly shared and had low generation probability. In a later analysis, a clonal expansion index was calculated for each public chain from normalized within-repertoire ranks of inferred template counts. Generation probabilities in a later analysis came from a VDJ recombination model fitted to out-of-frame rearrangements, and those results were checked against IGoR. In a later analysis, TCR-TCR, TCR-HLA and TCR-CMV co-occurrence was scored with hypergeometric tests, and a repertoire-size bias correction was applied to TCR pairs. False discovery rates were estimated in a later analysis by permuting HLA or CMV assignments 20 times. In a later analysis, co-occurring TCRs were grouped using DBSCAN, and TCRdist sequence similarity was added for clustering within HLA-allele-positive subsets. Repertoires with fewer than 30,000 or more than 120,000 public chains, plus five repertoires with anomalous nucleotide sharing, were excluded from co-occurrence clustering. TCRdb provides this immuneACCESS table in a form limited to in-frame rearrangements. Some clones are lacking; in checked studies, under half of them reflect an unresolved V gene, and why the rest are absent is not known. V, J and clone size reflect that table, while D and trimming were determined from the DNA. For this sample there are 250,000 or so clones; around 90% appear just once. The ten largest account for around 1.7% of the sample.

Note on this clone: No antigen is known for it. No clone much larger than this one lies a single base away; base qualities are absent.

Including cysteine and phenylalanine, the CDR3 has 16 amino acids. Of the read, only the CDR3 DNA is kept; its 48 bases are in frame from base 1. Per the germline V gene (reference sequence), LNHDA is the CDR1 and SQIVND is the CDR2. The germline V and J ends show losses of 7 bases and 0 bases respectively, and no gene match explains 8 bases of the junction. The cohort consisted of some 670 healthy bone marrow donors. At the time of sampling, every cohort member was nominally healthy, though immune exposures that went unrecorded were likely present. The donor was CMV seronegative and was included in the group of about 350 seronegative cohort members. A peripheral blood sample was collected from each donor, and TCR beta sequencing was performed on peripheral blood mononuclear cells. Genomic DNA extraction from the blood cell samples was performed with the Qiagen DNeasy Blood Extraction Kit.

The sequence joins TRBV19 to TRBJ2-1, with 8 middle bases fitting TRBD2. The receptor comes from a girl aged 2 to 9 in good health and CMV-seronegative. Material for sequencing was PBMCs. The CDR3 protein is CASTYSSGSSYNEQFF. The DNA is TGTGCCAGTACTTACTCAAGCGGGAGCTCCTACAATGAGCAGTTCTTC.